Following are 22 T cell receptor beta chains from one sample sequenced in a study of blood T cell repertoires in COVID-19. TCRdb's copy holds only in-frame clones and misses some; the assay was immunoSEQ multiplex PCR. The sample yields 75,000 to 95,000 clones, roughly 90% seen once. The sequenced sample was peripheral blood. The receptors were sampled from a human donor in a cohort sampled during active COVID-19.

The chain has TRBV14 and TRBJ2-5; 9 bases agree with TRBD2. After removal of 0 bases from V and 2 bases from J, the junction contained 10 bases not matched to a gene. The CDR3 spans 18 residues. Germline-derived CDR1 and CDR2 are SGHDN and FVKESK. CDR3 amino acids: CASSQDGPAGGPQETQYF. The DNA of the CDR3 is TGTGCCAGCAGCCAAGATGGTCCAGCGGGGGGCCCTCAAGAGACCCAGTACTTC.

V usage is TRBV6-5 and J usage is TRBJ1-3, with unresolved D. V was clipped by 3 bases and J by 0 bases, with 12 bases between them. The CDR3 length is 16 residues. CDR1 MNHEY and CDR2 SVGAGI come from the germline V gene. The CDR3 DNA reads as TGTGCCAGCAGTTATAGCCCTCCGAGCTCTGGAAACACCATATATTTT. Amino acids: CASSYSPPSSGNTIYF.

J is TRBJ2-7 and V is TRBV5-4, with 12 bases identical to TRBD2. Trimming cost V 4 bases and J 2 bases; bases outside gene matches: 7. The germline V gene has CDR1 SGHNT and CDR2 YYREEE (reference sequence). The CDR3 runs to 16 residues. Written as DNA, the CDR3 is TGTGCCAGCAGCAACTCCTGGACTAGCGGGACCTACGAGCAGTACTTC. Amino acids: CASSNSWTSGTYEQYF.

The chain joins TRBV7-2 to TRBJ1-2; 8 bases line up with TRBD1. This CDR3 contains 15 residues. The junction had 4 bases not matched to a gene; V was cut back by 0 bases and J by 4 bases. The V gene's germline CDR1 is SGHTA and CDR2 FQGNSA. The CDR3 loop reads CASSLAGTGVYGYTF. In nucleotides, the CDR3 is TGTGCCAGCAGCTTAGCCGGGACAGGTGTCTATGGCTACACCTTC.

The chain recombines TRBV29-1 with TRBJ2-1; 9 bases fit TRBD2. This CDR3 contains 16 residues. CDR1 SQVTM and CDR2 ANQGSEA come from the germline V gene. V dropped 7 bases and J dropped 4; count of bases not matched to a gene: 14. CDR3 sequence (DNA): TGCAGCGCCTACGGCCCCGCGGGAGGGAGTTACAATGAGCAGTTCTTC. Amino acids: CSAYGPAGGSYNEQFF.

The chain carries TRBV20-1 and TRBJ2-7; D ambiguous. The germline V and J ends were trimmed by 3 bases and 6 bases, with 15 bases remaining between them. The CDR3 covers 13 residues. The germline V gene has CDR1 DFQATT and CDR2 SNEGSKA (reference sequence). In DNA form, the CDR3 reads TGCAGTGCTAGTAGGTTAGCAGCCACCGAGCAGTACTTC. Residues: CSASRLAATEQYF.

The CDR3 region is CASSPLTGNYGYTF. In DNA, the CDR3 is TGTGCCAGCAGCCCCTTGACAGGGAACTATGGCTACACCTTC. The chain couples TRBV7-9 to TRBJ1-2, with 7 bases aligning to TRBD1. This CDR3 is built from 14 residues. The V and J ends lost 5 bases and 2 bases, in that order; junction bases with no gene match: 5. Germline V gene data show CDR1 as SEHNR and CDR2 as FQNEAQ (reference sequence).

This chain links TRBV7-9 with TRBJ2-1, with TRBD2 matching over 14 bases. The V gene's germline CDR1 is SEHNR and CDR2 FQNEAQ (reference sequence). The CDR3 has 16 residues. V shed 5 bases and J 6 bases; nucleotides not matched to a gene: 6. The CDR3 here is CASSNLGLAGANEQFF. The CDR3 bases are TGTGCCAGCAGCAACCTGGGACTAGCGGGAGCCAATGAGCAGTTCTTC. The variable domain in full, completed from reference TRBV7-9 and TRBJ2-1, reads DTGVSQNPRHKITKRGQNVTFRCDPISEHNRLYWYRQTLGQGPEFLTYFQNEAQLEKSRLLSDRFSAERPKGSFSTLEIQRTEQGDSAMYLCASSNLGLAGANEQFFGPGTRLTVL.

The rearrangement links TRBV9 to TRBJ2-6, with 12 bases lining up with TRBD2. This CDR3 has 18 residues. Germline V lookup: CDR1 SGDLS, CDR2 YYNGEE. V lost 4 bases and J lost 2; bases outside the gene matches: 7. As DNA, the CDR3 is TGTGCCAGCAGCCTTCGGCTAGCGGGGGGGCCTGGGGCCAACGTCCTGACTTTC. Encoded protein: CASSLRLAGGPGANVLTF.

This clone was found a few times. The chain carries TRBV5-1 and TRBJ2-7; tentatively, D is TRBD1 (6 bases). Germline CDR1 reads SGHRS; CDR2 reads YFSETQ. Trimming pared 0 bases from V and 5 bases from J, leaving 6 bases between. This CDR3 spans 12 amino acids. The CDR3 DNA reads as TGCGCCAGCAGCTTGGACAGGGACGAGCAGTACTTC. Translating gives CASSLDRDEQYF.

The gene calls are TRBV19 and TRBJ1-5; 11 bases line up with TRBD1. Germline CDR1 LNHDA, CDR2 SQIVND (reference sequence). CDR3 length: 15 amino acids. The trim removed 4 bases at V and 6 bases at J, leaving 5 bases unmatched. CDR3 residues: CASSTDRGLGQPQHF. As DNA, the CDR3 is TGTGCCAGTAGTACGGACAGGGGGCTTGGTCAGCCCCAGCATTTT.

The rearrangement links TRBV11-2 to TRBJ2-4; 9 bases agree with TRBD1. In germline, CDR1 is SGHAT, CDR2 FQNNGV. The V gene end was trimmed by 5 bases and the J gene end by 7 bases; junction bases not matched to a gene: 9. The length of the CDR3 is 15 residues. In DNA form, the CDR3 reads TGTGCCAGCAGCCTGGGACAGGGAATATACAACATTCAGTACTTC. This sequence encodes CASSLGQGIYNIQYF.

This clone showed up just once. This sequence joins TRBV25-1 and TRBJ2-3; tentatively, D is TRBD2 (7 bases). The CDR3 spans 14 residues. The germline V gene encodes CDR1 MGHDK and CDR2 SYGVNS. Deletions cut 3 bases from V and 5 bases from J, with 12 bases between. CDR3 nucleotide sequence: TGTGCCAGCAGTGAGCGCGGGGGCATAGATACGCAGTATTTT. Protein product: CASSERGGIDTQYF.

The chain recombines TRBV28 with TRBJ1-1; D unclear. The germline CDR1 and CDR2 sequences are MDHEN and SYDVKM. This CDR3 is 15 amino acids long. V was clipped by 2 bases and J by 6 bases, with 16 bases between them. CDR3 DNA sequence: TGTGCCAGCAGTTTAGTTCCCACGGGGTCCGCTGAAGCTTTCTTT. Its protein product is CASSLVPTGSAEAFF.

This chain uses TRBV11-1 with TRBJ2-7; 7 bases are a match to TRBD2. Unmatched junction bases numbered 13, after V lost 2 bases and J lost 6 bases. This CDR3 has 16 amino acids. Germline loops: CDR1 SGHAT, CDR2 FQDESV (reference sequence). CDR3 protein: CASSLYASISGGEQYF. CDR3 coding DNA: TGTGCCAGCAGCTTATATGCTTCCATTTCGGGGGGCGAGCAGTACTTC.

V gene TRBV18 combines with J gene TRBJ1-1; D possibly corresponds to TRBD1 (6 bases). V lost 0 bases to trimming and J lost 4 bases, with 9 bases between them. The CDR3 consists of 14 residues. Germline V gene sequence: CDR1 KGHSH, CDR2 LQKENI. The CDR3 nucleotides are TGTGCCAGCTCACCACCGGGCAGGGGCACTGAAGCTTTCTTT. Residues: CASSPPGRGTEAFF. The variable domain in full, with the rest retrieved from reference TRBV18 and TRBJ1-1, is NAGVMQNPRHLVRRRGQEARLRCSPMKGHSHVYWYRQLPEEGLKFMVYLQKENIIDESGMPKERFSAEFPKEGPSILRIQQVVRGDSAAYFCASSPPGRGTEAFFGQGTRLTVV.

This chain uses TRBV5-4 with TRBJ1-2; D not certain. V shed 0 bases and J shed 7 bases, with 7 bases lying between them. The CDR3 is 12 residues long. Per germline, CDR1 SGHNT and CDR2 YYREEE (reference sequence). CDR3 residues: CASSLGAGGYTF. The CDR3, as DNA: TGTGCCAGCAGCTTGGGGGCGGGTGGCTACACCTTC.

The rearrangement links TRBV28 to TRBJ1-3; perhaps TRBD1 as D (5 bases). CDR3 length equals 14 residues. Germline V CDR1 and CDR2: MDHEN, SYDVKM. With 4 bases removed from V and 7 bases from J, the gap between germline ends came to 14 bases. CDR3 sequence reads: CASSSPSGGNTIYF. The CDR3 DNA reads TGTGCCAGCAGTTCCCCCTCGGGGGGGAACACCATATATTTT.

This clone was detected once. The CDR3 region is CASSRQGRQETQYF. The CDR3 DNA sequence: TGTGCCAGCAGTCGACAGGGTCGACAAGAGACCCAGTACTTC. This sequence joins TRBV2 and TRBJ2-5, with 7 nucleotides matching TRBD1. The CDR3 has 14 amino acids. J lost 2 bases, V lost 5 bases, and 5 bases had no gene match. Germline-derived CDR1 and CDR2 are SNHLY and FYNNEI.

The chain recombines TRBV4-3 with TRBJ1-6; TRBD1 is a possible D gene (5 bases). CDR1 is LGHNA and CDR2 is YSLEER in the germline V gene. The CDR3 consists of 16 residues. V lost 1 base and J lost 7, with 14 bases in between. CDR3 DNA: TGCGCCAGCAGCCAAGGGACACCAGGTCTAAATTCACCCCTCCACTTT. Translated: CASSQGTPGLNSPLHF.

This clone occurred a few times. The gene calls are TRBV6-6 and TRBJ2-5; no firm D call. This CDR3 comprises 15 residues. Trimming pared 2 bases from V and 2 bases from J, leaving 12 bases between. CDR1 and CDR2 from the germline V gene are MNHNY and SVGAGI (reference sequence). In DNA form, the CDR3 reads TGTGCCAGCAGTTACCTTGGTAGCTCTCAAGAGACCCAGTACTTC. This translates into CASSYLGSSQETQYF.

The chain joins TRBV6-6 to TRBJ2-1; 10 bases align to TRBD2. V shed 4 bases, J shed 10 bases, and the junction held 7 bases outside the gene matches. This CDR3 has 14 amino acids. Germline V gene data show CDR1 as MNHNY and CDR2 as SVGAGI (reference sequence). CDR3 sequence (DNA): TGTGCCAGCAGTTCCCCGGGACTAGCGCGGGAGCAGTTCTTC. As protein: CASSSPGLAREQFF.